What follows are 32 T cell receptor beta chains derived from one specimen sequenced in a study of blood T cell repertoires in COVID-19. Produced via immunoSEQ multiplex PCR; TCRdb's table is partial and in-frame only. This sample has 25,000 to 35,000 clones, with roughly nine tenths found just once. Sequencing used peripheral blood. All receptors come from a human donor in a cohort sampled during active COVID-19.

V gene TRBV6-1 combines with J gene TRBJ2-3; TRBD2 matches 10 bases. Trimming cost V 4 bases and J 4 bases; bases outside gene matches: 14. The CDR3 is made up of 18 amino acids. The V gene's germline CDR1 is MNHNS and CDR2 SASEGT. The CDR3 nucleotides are TGTGCCAGCAGTGTGATAATGGTGGCTAGCGGGAGTTCAGATACGCAGTATTTT. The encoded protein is CASSVIMVASGSSDTQYF.

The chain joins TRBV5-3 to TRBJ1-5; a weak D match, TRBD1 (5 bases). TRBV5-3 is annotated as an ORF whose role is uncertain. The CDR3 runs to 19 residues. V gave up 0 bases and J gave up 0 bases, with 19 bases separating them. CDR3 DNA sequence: TGTGCCAGAAGCTTGGCCCTCTCCCAGGGTAATTATAGCAATCAGCCCCAGCATTTT. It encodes CARSLALSQGNYSNQPQHF.

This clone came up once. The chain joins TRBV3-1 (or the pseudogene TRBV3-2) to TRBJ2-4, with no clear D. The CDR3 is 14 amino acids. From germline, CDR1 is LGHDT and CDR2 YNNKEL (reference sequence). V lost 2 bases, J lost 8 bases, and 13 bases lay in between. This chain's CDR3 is CASSQSVTIDIQYF. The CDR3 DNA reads TGTGCCAGCAGCCAATCGGTTACGATTGACATTCAGTACTTC.

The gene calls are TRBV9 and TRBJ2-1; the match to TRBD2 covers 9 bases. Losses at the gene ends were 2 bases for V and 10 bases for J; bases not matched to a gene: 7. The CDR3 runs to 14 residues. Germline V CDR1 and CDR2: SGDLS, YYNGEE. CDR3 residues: CASSVSGSQYEQFF. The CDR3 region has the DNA TGTGCCAGCAGCGTTAGCGGGAGTCAGTACGAGCAGTTCTTC.

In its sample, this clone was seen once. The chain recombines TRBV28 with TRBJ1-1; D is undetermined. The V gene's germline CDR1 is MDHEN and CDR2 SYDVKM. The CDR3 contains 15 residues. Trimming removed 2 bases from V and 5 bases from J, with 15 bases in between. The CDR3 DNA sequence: TGTGCCAGCAGTTTAGTAGGAGGGTTCCGGACTGAAGCTTTCTTT. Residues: CASSLVGGFRTEAFF.

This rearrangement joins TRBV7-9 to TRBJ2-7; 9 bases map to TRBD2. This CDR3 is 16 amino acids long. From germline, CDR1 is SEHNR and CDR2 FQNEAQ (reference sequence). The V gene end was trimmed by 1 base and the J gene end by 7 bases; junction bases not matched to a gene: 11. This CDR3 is CASSLGPAGGPGEQYF. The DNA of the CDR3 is TGTGCCAGCAGCTTAGGCCCAGCGGGGGGACCCGGGGAGCAGTACTTC. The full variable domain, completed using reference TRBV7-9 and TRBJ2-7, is DTGVSQNPRHKITKRGQNVTFRCDPISEHNRLYWYRQTLGQGPEFLTYFQNEAQLEKSRLLSDRFSAERPKGSFSTLEIQRTEQGDSAMYLCASSLGPAGGPGEQYFGPGTRLTVT.

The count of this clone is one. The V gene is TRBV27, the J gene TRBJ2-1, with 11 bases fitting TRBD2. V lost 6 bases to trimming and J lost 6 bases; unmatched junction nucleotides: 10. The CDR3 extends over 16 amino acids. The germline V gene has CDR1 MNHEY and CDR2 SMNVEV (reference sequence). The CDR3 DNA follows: TGTGCCAGCAGGCCGTCACTAGCGGGAGCGATCAATGAGCAGTTCTTC. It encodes CASRPSLAGAINEQFF.

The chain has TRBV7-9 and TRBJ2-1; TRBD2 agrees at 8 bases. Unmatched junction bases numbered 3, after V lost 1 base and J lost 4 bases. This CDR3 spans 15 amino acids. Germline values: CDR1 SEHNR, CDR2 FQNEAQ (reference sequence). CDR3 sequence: CASSLGLAGYNEQFF. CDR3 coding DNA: TGTGCCAGCAGCTTAGGTCTAGCGGGTTACAATGAGCAGTTCTTC. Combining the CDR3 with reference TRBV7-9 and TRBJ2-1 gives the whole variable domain DTGVSQNPRHKITKRGQNVTFRCDPISEHNRLYWYRQTLGQGPEFLTYFQNEAQLEKSRLLSDRFSAERPKGSFSTLEIQRTEQGDSAMYLCASSLGLAGYNEQFFGPGTRLTVL.

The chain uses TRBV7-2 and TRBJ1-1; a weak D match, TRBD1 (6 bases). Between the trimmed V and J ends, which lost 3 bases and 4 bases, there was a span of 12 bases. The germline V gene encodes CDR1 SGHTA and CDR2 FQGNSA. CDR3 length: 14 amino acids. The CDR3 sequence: CASSFRGWGTEAFF. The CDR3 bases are TGTGCCAGCAGCTTCAGGGGATGGGGCACTGAAGCTTTCTTT.

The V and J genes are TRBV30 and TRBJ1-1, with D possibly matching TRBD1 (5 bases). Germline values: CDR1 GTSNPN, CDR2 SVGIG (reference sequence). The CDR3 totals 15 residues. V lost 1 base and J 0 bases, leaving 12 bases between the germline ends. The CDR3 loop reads CAWSGPQGMNTEAFF. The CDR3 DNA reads TGTGCCTGGAGTGGCCCCCAGGGAATGAACACTGAAGCTTTCTTT.

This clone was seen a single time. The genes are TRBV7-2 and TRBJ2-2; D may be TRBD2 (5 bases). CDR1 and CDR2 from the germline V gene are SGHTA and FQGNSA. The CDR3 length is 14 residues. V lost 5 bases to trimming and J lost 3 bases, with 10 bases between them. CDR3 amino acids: CASSPRGDTGELFF. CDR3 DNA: TGTGCCAGCAGCCCCCGGGGAGACACCGGGGAGCTGTTTTTT.

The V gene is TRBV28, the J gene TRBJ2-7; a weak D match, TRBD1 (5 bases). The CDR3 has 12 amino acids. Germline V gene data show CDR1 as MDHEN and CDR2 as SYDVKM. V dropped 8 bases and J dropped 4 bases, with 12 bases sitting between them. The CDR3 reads CASRNQGYEQYF. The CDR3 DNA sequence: TGTGCCAGCCGGAATCAGGGTTACGAGCAGTACTTC.

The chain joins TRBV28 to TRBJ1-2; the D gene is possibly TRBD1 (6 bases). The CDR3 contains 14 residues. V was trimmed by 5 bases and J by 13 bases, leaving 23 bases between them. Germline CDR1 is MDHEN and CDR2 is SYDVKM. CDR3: CASSLDRFPTFATF. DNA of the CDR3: TGTGCCAGCAGTCTAGACAGGTTTCCTACATTCGCCACCTTC.

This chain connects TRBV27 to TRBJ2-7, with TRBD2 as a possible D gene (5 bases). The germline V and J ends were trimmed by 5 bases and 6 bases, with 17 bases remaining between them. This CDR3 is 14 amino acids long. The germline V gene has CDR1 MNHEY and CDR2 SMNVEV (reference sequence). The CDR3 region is CASSLSPAGFEQYF. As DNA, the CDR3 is TGTGCCAGCAGTCTTTCCCCGGCGGGTTTCGAGCAGTACTTC.

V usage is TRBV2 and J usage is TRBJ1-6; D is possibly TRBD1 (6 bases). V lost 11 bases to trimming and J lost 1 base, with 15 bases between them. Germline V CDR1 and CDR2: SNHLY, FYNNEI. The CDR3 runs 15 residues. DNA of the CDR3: TGTGCCTCCACCGGACAGCCGTCCTATAATTCACCCCTCCACTTT. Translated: CASTGQPSYNSPLHF.

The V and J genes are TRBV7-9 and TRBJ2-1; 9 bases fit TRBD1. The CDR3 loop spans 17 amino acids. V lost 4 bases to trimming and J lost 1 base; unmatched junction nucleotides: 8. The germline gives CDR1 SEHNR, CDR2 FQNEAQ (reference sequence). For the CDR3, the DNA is TGTGCCAGCAGCTCCCGGGACAGGGAGGAATCCTACAATGAGCAGTTCTTC. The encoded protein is CASSSRDREESYNEQFF.

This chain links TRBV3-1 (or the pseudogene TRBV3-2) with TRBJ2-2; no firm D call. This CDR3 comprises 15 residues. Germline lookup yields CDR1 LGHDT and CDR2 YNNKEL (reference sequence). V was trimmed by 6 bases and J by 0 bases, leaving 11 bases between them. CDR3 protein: CASSRELTNTGELFF. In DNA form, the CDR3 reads TGTGCCAGCAGTCGAGAGCTCACGAACACCGGGGAGCTGTTTTTT.

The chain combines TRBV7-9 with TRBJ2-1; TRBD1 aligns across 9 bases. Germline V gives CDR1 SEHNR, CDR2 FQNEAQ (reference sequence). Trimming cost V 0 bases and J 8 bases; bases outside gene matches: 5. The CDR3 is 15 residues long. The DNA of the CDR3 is TGTGCCAGCAGCTTAGCGGGGGACAGGGTCCATGAGCAGTTCTTC. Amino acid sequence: CASSLAGDRVHEQFF.

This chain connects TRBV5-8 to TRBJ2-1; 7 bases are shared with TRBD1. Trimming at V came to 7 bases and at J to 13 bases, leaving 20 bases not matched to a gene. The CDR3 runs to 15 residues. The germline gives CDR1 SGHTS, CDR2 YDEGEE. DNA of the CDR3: TGTGCCAGCGGAAACCCCGACAGGGCCCTATCGCCTCAGTTCTTC. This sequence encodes CASGNPDRALSPQFF.

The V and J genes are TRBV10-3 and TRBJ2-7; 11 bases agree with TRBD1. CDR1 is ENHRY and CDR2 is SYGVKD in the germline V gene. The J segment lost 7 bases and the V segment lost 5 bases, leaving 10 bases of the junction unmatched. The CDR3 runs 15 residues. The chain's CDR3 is CAISRGQGEAGEQYF. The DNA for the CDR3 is TGTGCCATCAGTAGGGGACAGGGGGAAGCGGGGGAGCAGTACTTC.

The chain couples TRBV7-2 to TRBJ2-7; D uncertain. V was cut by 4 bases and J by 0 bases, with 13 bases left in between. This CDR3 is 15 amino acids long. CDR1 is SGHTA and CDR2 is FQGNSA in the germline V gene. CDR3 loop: CASSSSSVSSYEQYF. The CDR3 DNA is TGTGCCAGCAGCTCAAGCAGCGTATCCTCCTACGAGCAGTACTTC.

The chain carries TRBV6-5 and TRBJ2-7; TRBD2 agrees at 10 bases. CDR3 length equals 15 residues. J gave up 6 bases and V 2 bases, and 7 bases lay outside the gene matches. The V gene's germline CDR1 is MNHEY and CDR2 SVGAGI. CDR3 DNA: TGTGCCAGCAGTTACGAGGCTAGCGGGAGACCCGAGCAGTACTTC. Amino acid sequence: CASSYEASGRPEQYF.

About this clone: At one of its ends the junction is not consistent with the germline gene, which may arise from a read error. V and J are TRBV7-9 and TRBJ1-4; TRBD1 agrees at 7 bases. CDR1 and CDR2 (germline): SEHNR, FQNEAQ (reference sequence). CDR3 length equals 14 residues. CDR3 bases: TGTGCCAGCAGCCTAGCAGGGGGTCGCGAAAAACTGTTTTTT. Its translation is CASSLAGGREKLFF.

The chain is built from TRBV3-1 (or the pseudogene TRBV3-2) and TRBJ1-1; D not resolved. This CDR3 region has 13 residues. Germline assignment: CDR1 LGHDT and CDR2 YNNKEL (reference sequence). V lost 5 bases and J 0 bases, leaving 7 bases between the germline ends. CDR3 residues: CASSEQLNTEAFF. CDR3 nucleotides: TGTGCCAGCAGCGAACAGTTGAACACTGAAGCTTTCTTT.

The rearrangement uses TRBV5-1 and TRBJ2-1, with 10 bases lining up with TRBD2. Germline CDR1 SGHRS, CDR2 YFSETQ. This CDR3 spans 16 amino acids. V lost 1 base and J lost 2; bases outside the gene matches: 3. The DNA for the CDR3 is TGCGCCAGCAGCTTGATTAGCGGGAGGACCTACAATGAGCAGTTCTTC. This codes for CASSLISGRTYNEQFF.

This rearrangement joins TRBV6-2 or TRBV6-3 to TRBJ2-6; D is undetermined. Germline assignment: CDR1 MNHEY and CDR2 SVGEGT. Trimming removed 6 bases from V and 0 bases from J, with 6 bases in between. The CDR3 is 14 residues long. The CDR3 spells CASSKSSGANVLTF. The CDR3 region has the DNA TGTGCCAGCAGCAAGAGCTCTGGGGCCAACGTCCTGACTTTC.

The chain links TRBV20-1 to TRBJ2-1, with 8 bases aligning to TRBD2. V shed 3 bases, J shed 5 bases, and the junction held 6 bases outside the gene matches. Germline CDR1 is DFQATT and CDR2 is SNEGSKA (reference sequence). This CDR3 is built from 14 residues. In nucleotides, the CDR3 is TGCAGTGCTAGTGCGGGGGGCGCGAACAATGAGCAGTTCTTC. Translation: CSASAGGANNEQFF.

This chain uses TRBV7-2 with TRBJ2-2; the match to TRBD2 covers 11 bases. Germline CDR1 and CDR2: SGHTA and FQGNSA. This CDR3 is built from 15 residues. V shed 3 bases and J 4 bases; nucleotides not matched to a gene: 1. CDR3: CASSFTSGSTGELFF. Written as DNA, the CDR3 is TGTGCCAGCAGCTTTACTAGCGGGAGCACCGGGGAGCTGTTTTTT.

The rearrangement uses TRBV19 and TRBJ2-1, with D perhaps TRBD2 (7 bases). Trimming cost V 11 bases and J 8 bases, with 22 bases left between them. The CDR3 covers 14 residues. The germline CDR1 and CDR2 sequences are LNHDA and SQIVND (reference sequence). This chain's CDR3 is CAVTAWGGEDEQFF. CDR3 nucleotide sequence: TGTGCCGTGACCGCTTGGGGGGGCGAGGATGAGCAGTTCTTC.

This CDR3 is CASSRTPPYEQYF. In DNA form, the CDR3 reads TGTGCCAGTAGTCGGACTCCGCCCTACGAGCAGTACTTC. V gene TRBV19 combines with J gene TRBJ2-7; D might be TRBD2 (5 bases). Germline loops: CDR1 LNHDA, CDR2 SQIVND (reference sequence). Trimming took 5 bases from V and 2 from J, leaving 10 bases between them. CDR3 size: 13 residues.

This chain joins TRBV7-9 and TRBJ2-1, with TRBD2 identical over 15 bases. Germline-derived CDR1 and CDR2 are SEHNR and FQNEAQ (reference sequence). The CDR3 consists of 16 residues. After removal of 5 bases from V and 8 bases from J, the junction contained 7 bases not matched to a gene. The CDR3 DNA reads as TGTGCCAGCAGCAAGGCAGGACTAGCGGGAGGGTATGAGCAGTTCTTC. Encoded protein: CASSKAGLAGGYEQFF.

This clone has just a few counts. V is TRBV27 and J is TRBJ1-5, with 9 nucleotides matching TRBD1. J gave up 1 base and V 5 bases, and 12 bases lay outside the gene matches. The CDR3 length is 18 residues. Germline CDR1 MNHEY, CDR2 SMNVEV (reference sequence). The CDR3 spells CASSPAGQGFISNQPQHF. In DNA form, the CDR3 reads TGTGCCAGCAGTCCAGCCGGACAGGGGTTTATCAGCAATCAGCCCCAGCATTTT.